The following is a T cell receptor beta chain sequence with its context. Its cognate antigen is unknown. The data stem from a study of cytomegalovirus exposure and HLA in healthy donors. Study-wide findings and caveats: A missense variant in DCLRE1C was later tied to TCR beta V- and J-gene trimming. In a later analysis, specific HLA alleles were associated with more than 15,000 TCR beta sequences at a 0.05 false discovery rate. Most of the TCR beta V segments (in an earlier analysis) were productive either about 87% or about 30% of the time.

The PCR contained 60 Vbeta and 13 Jbeta primers. The repertoire was sequenced with immunoSEQ multiplex PCR; TCRdb's copy has only in-frame clones and lacks some. The data show some 130,000 clones, with approximately 80% seen just once and 2.5% to 4% held by the top ten. This receptor was identified in a man between 40 and 49 years old in good health and CMV-seronegative. The specimen sequenced was PBMCs.

CDR3 residues: CASSYSGTQPYNEQFF. The CDR3 bases are TGTGCCAGCAGTTACTCAGGGACTCAACCCTACAATGAGCAGTTCTTC. The rearrangement uses TRBV6-5 and TRBJ2-1; maybe TRBD2 (6 bases). The CDR3 loop spans 16 amino acids. Germline V CDR1 and CDR2: MNHEY, SVGAGI. V lost 0 bases and J 2 bases, leaving 11 bases between the germline ends.